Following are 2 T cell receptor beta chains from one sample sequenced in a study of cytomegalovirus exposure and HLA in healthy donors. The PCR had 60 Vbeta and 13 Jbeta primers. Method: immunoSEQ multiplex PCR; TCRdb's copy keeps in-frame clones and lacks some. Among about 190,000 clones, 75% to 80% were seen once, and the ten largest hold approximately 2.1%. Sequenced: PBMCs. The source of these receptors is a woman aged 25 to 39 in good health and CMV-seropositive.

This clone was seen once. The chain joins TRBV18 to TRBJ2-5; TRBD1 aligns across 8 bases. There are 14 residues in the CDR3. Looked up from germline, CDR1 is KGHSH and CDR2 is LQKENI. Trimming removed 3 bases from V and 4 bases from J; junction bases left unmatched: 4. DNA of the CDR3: TGTGCCAGCTCACCCAAGACAGGGGTAGAGACCCAGTACTTC. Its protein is CASSPKTGVETQYF. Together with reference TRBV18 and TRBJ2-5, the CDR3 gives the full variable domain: NAGVMQNPRHLVRRRGQEARLRCSPMKGHSHVYWYRQLPEEGLKFMVYLQKENIIDESGMPKERFSAEFPKEGPSILRIQQVVRGDSAAYFCASSPKTGVETQYFGPGTRLLVL.

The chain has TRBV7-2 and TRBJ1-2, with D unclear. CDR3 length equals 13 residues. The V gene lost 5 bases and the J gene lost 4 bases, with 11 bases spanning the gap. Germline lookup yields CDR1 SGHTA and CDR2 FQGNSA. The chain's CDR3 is CASSQTRGYGYTF. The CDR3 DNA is TGTGCCAGCAGCCAAACGCGGGGCTATGGCTACACCTTC.